One and the same sample provided the 21 T cell receptor beta chains below, sequenced in a study of cytomegalovirus exposure and HLA in healthy donors. Both 60 Vbeta primers and 13 Jbeta primers went into the PCR. The protocol was immunoSEQ multiplex PCR, while the TCRdb copy is restricted to in-frame clones and leaves out a portion. The table has about 160,000 clones, about 85% seen once; the top ten hold around 2.1%. Source material: PBMCs. The source is a man between 18 and 35 years old in good health and CMV-seropositive.

The genes are TRBV7-9 and TRBJ1-1; the match to TRBD1 covers 12 bases. J lost 5 bases, V lost 5 bases, and 9 bases had no gene match. Germline V gene sequence: CDR1 SEHNR, CDR2 FQNEAQ (reference sequence). CDR3 length: 16 residues. Here the CDR3 reads CASSLGTGGSGTEAFF. Here the CDR3 DNA reads TGTGCCAGCAGCCTCGGGACAGGGGGCTCAGGAACTGAAGCTTTCTTT.

The chain couples TRBV19 to TRBJ2-3; D call uncertain. Trimming removed 6 bases from V and 2 bases from J, with 12 bases in between. The germline V gene has CDR1 LNHDA and CDR2 SQIVND (reference sequence). This CDR3 has 14 residues. The CDR3 region has the DNA TGTGCCAGTAGGCAAGTGGCGGACACAGATACGCAGTATTTT. It codes for CASRQVADTDTQYF.

The chain couples TRBV30 to TRBJ1-2; TRBD1 agrees at 8 bases. The CDR3 has 16 amino acids. V dropped 4 bases and J dropped 8; count of bases not matched to a gene: 18. Per the germline V gene, CDR1 is GTSNPN and CDR2 is SVGIG (reference sequence). In nucleotides, the CDR3 is TGTGCCTGGACCATCAGGGGGCAAACCTCGTACTGGGGCTACACCTTC. It encodes CAWTIRGQTSYWGYTF.

The chain employs TRBV6-5 and TRBJ1-2; D is unclear. Germline values: CDR1 MNHEY, CDR2 SVGAGI. CDR3 size: 14 residues. Trimming pared 2 bases from V and 4 bases from J, leaving 11 bases between. The CDR3 DNA is TGTGCCAGCAGTTACAGGGCGGGGAGCTATGGCTACACCTTC. Its translation: CASSYRAGSYGYTF.

The J gene is TRBJ1-1, the V gene TRBV6-5; tentative D call: TRBD1 (5 bases). This CDR3 comprises 15 residues. The germline V gene encodes CDR1 MNHEY and CDR2 SVGAGI. V was shortened by 2 bases and J by 2 bases, with 12 bases between the two germline ends. CDR3 bases: TGTGCCAGCAGTTACCCGGGGGGAGGTAACACTGAAGCTTTCTTT. Amino acid sequence: CASSYPGGGNTEAFF.

The chain has TRBV7-9 and TRBJ1-1; 8 bases line up with TRBD1. Germline V lookup: CDR1 SEHNR, CDR2 FQNEAQ (reference sequence). Trimming cost V 6 bases and J 3 bases; bases outside gene matches: 12. The CDR3 runs to 16 residues. This CDR3 is CASRQGQEGMYTEAFF. CDR3 nucleotides: TGTGCCAGCAGGCAGGGACAGGAGGGGATGTACACTGAAGCTTTCTTT.

This chain links TRBV6-1 with TRBJ1-1; possible D gene TRBD1, 5 bases. There are 12 residues in the CDR3. Germline lookup yields CDR1 MNHNS and CDR2 SASEGT. V was pared by 6 bases and J by 8 bases, with 13 bases between. DNA for the CDR3: TGTGCCAGCAGAGGAGGGGCGCAGGAAGCTTTCTTT. Protein: CASRGGAQEAFF.

V and J are TRBV27 and TRBJ2-5, with D unclear. V was trimmed by 1 base and J by 5 bases, leaving 11 bases between them. Germline loops: CDR1 MNHEY, CDR2 SMNVEV (reference sequence). The CDR3 contains 14 residues. The chain's CDR3 is CASSLLRSRETQYF. The CDR3, as DNA: TGTGCCAGCAGTTTATTGCGGTCCCGGGAGACCCAGTACTTC.

This clone showed up just once. The chain recombines TRBV2 with TRBJ2-4; possible D gene TRBD2, 6 bases. CDR1 is SNHLY, CDR2 FYNNEI, per germline. Trimming removed 1 base from V and 3 bases from J, with 7 bases in between. The CDR3 runs to 14 residues. The CDR3 spells CASSEVGGKNIQYF. As DNA, the CDR3 is TGTGCCAGCAGTGAAGTGGGGGGCAAAAACATTCAGTACTTC.

This clone was observed a handful of times. The genes are TRBV5-6 and TRBJ1-2; D remains unclear. Trimming cost V 6 bases and J 3 bases, with 12 bases left between them. Germline CDR1 is SGHDT and CDR2 is YYEEEE. The length of the CDR3 is 13 residues. Here the CDR3 reads CASTELGDYGYTF. For the CDR3, the DNA is TGTGCCAGCACCGAGTTAGGAGACTATGGCTACACCTTC.

V usage is TRBV5-4 and J usage is TRBJ2-7; D may be TRBD2 (6 bases). V was clipped by 10 bases and J by 4 bases, with 21 bases between them. The V gene's germline CDR1 is SGHNT and CDR2 YYREEE (reference sequence). CDR3 length: 14 residues. In DNA form, the CDR3 reads TGTGCCGGCGTTTGTCGGAGGGCGGATTACGAGCAGTACTTC. Protein sequence: CAGVCRRADYEQYF. Looking up the rest from reference TRBV5-4 and TRBJ2-7 gives the full variable domain: ETGVTQSPTHLIKTRGQQVTLRCSSQSGHNTVSWYQQALGQGPQFIFQYYREEENGRGNFPPRFSGLQFPNYSSELNVNALELDDSALYLCAGVCRRADYEQYFGPGTRLTVT.

In its sample, this clone was seen once. This chain connects TRBV5-1 to TRBJ2-7; D gene ambiguous. V dropped 2 bases and J dropped 0 bases, with 6 bases sitting between them. CDR3 length equals 13 residues. The germline gives CDR1 SGHRS, CDR2 YFSETQ. As DNA, the CDR3 is TGCGCCAGCAGCTTCATGAGCTCCTACGAGCAGTACTTC. Its protein is CASSFMSSYEQYF.

In its sample, this clone was seen a few times. The CDR3: CASSLAGDTGELFF. Here the CDR3 DNA reads TGTGCCAGCAGCTTAGCGGGGGACACCGGGGAGCTGTTTTTT. The V and J genes are TRBV11-3 and TRBJ2-2; the D gene is possibly TRBD2 (6 bases). Germline CDR1 and CDR2: SGHNT and YENEEA. The length of the CDR3 is 14 residues. V was shortened by 1 base and J by 3 bases, with 6 bases between the two germline ends.

The chain has TRBV2 and TRBJ2-7, with unresolved D. Germline V gene data show CDR1 as SNHLY and CDR2 as FYNNEI. Deletions cut 2 bases from V and 4 bases from J, with 9 bases between. The CDR3 spans 13 residues. The CDR3: CASSEQVDYEQYF. As DNA, the CDR3 is TGTGCCAGCAGTGAACAGGTGGATTACGAGCAGTACTTC.

This clone was seen more than once but under ten times. The V gene is TRBV25-1, the J gene TRBJ2-2; possibly TRBD1 for D (6 bases). This CDR3 is 15 amino acids long. Between the trimmed V and J ends, which lost 7 bases and 0 bases, there was a span of 12 bases. CDR1 MGHDK and CDR2 SYGVNS come from the germline V gene. The CDR3 spells CASMLGAPNTGELFF. As DNA, the CDR3 is TGTGCCAGCATGTTGGGGGCCCCGAACACCGGGGAGCTGTTTTTT.

The V gene is TRBV7-2, the J gene TRBJ1-5; 7 positions match TRBD1. V lost 9 bases and J lost 6; bases outside the gene matches: 11. Germline V gene lookup returns CDR1 SGHTA and CDR2 FQGNSA. This CDR3 region has 14 residues. The CDR3 region is CASGTVGLGQPQHF. The CDR3, as DNA: TGTGCCAGTGGGACAGTAGGCTTGGGTCAGCCCCAGCATTTT.

The chain links TRBV7-2 to TRBJ2-7, with 8 bases lining up with TRBD2. Germline V CDR1 and CDR2: SGHTA, FQGNSA. Germline trimming cut 7 bases from V and 0 bases from J; bases unmatched to any gene: 8. The CDR3 totals 15 residues. Written as DNA, the CDR3 is TGTGCCAGCACCCCGGGGGGGGCGGGCTCCTACGAGCAGTACTTC. It yields the protein CASTPGGAGSYEQYF.

This chain uses TRBV5-6 with TRBJ1-5; D perhaps matches TRBD1 (6 bases). Germline CDR1 reads SGHDT; CDR2 reads YYEEEE. The CDR3 consists of 14 residues. Trimming removed 3 bases at V and 3 bases at J, with 10 bases between. CDR3 region: CASSSYRANQPQHF. For the CDR3, the DNA is TGTGCCAGCAGCTCCTACAGGGCCAATCAGCCCCAGCATTTT.

The J gene is TRBJ1-4, the V gene TRBV5-8, with TRBD1 matching 12 bases. The ends lost 0 bases at V and 8 bases at J; junction bases unmatched: 11. Germline V gene data show CDR1 as SGHTS and CDR2 as YDEGEE. The CDR3 has 18 amino acids. In DNA form, the CDR3 reads TGTGCCAGCAGCTTGGGGGGGACAGGGGGCGCGACGGGGGAAAAACTGTTTTTT. This encodes CASSLGGTGGATGEKLFF.

Regarding this clone: One end of the junction fails to match germline, which may point to a read error. This chain uses TRBV7-2 with TRBJ2-1, with D maybe TRBD2 (5 bases). Germline CDR1 is SGHTA and CDR2 is FQGNSA. The CDR3 has 13 amino acids. CDR3 residues: CASRRPSHNKQFF. In DNA form, the CDR3 reads TGTGCCAGCAGACGCCCTAGCCACAATAAGCAGTTCTTC.

This rearrangement joins TRBV5-8 to TRBJ1-5; D is unresolved. Trimming cost V 0 bases and J 2 bases, with 12 bases left between them. The CDR3 loop spans 16 amino acids. CDR1 and CDR2 from the germline V gene are SGHTS and YDEGEE. The CDR3 DNA sequence: TGTGCCAGCAGCTTGGGAGGCGAGGCCCGCAATCAGCCCCAGCATTTT. Translation: CASSLGGEARNQPQHF.